The T cell receptor (beta chain) described here comes from a study of technical replicates of blood from several donors. The method was immunoSEQ multiplex PCR; TCRdb's version includes in-frame clones alone and lacks a portion of them. The repertoire holds approximately 82,000 clones, with 80% to 95% as singletons. The sample taken for sequencing was T cells isolated from PBMCs. This receptor was taken from a human donor in good health. Some clones in this sample may be carry-over from other donors' samples.

The CDR3 DNA follows: TGTGCCAGCAGTGATGACACGGGGGTTGAAGCTTTCTTT. Residues: CASSDDTGVEAFF. This chain joins TRBV9 and TRBJ1-1; tentative D call: TRBD1 (5 bases). Germline lookup yields CDR1 SGDLS and CDR2 YYNGEE. V lost 5 bases and J 7 bases, leaving 15 bases between the germline ends. This CDR3 has 13 residues. The whole variable domain, filled in from reference TRBV9 and TRBJ1-1, reads DSGVTQTPKHLITATGQRVTLRCSPRSGDLSVYWYQQSLDQGLQFLIQYYNGEERAKGNILERFSAQQFPDLHSELNLSSLELGDSALYFCASSDDTGVEAFFGQGTRLTVV.